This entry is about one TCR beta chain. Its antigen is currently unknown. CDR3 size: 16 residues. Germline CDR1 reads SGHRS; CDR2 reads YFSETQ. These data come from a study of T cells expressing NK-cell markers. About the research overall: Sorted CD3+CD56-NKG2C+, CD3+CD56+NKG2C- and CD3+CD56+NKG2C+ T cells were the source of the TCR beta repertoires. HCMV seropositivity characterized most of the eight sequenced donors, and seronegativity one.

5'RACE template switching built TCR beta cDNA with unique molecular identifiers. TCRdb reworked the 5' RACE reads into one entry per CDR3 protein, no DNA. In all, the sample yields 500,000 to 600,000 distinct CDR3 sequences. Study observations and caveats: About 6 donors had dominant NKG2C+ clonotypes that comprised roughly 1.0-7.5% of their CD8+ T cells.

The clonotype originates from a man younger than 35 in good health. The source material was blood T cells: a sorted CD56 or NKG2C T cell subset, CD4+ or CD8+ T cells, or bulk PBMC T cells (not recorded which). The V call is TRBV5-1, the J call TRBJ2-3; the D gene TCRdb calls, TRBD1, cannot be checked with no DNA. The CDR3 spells CASSFLGQGEADTQYF.